Listed below are T cell receptor beta chains from one sample, sequenced in a study of blood T cell repertoires in COVID-19. Some clones are missing from TCRdb's copy, which holds only in-frame ones; the method was immunoSEQ multiplex PCR. This table has about 80,000 clones, roughly nine tenths appearing once. The sample taken for sequencing was peripheral blood. The receptor set was obtained from a woman at least 80 years old with active or convalescent COVID-19. Both conserved end residues are part of each CDR3. A D gene is named only where the DNA matches it firmly. Where a row states a size, it is once, few, many or the class of an expanded clone; other rows omit it.

j_call | d_call | clone_size | v_call | cdr3_nt | cdr3_aa
TRBJ1-4 | TRBD1 | NA | TRBV5-4 | TGTGCCAGCAGCTTCGACAGGGTAGGGGAAAAACTGTTTTTT | CASSFDRVGEKLFF
TRBJ1-2 | NA | NA | TRBV5-1 | TGCGCCAGCAGCTCTTATACCGGATCGGGGGGCTACACCTTC | CASSSYTGSGGYTF
TRBJ2-1 | NA | NA | TRBV30 | TGTGCCTGGAGTGTTGGCTTGTCCTCCTACAATGAGCAGTTCTTC | CAWSVGLSSYNEQFF
TRBJ1-3 | NA | NA | TRBV6-6 | TGTGCCAGCGGAGACAGGCTGAGCTCTGGAAACACCATATATTTT | CASGDRLSSGNTIYF
TRBJ1-3 | NA | NA | TRBV7-6 | TGTGCCAGCAGCTTAGGCAGGGTGAGCTCTGGAAACACCATATATTTT | CASSLGRVSSGNTIYF
TRBJ1-3 | TRBD1 | once | TRBV6-2/TRBV6-3 | TGTGCCAGCAGCCCTCGGGACAGGGCAACTGGAAACACCATATATTTT | CASSPRDRATGNTIYF
TRBJ2-7 | NA | NA | TRBV11-2 | TGTGCCAGCAGCTTAACCCCGGGACTTACCTACGAGCAGTACTTC | CASSLTPGLTYEQYF
TRBJ2-1 | TRBD1 | NA | TRBV29-1 | TGCAGCGTTGAAGGACAGGGGGTTACCTACAATGAGCAGTTCTTC | CSVEGQGVTYNEQFF
TRBJ2-2 | NA | once | TRBV3-1/TRBV3-2 | TGTGCCAGCAGCCAAGCCCCAGCGAACACCGGGGAGCTGTTTTTT | CASSQAPANTGELFF
TRBJ2-7 | NA | NA | TRBV7-2 | TGTGCCAGCAGCTTATCCACAGGGCTACACTACGAGCAGTACTTC | CASSLSTGLHYEQYF
TRBJ2-3 | TRBD2 | NA | TRBV2 | TGTGCCAACCTGATCCGCGGTAGCGGGACCGGAGATACGCAGTATTTT | CANLIRGSGTGDTQYF
TRBJ2-7 | TRBD1 | NA | TRBV19 | TGTGCCAGTAGTATAAGGGTCGGGACAGGGCTCTCCTACGAGCAGTACTTC | CASSIRVGTGLSYEQYF
TRBJ2-7 | NA | NA | TRBV6-5 | TGTGCCAGCAGTTACTTGATCGGGTACGAGCAGTACTTC | CASSYLIGYEQYF
TRBJ1-6 | TRBD1 | NA | TRBV7-2 | TGTGCCAGCAGCGCGGGCACAGGGGTTTGGTCACCCCTCCACTTT | CASSAGTGVWSPLHF
TRBJ2-7 | NA | NA | TRBV3-1/TRBV3-2 | TGTGCCAGCAGCCCTCTCGGACAGCCGGGCTCCTACGAGCAGTACTTC | CASSPLGQPGSYEQYF
TRBJ2-5 | TRBD1 | NA | TRBV5-4 | TGTGCCAGCAGCGCCCCGACAGGGGGCTCGCGAGAGACCCAGTACTTC | CASSAPTGGSRETQYF
TRBJ2-3 | TRBD2 | NA | TRBV5-1 | TGCGCCAGCAGCGCGGGACTAGCGGGGTATAGCACAGATACGCAGTATTTT | CASSAGLAGYSTDTQYF
TRBJ2-3 | TRBD1 | few | TRBV5-1 | TGCGCCAGCAGCTTGATTGTAGGACAGGGGGCCACAGATACGCAGTATTTT | CASSLIVGQGATDTQYF
TRBJ2-3 | NA | NA | TRBV9 | TGTGCCAGCAGCGTCTCCACAGATACGCAGTATTTT | CASSVSTDTQYF
TRBJ1-1 | NA | NA | TRBV7-8 | TGTGCCAGCAGCTTAGTTCGGGCTGAAGCTTTCTTT | CASSLVRAEAFF
TRBJ1-4 | NA | NA | TRBV7-2 | TGTGCCAGCAGCTTAGTGTATCGTAATGAAAAACTGTTTTTT | CASSLVYRNEKLFF
TRBJ2-7 | TRBD1 | NA | TRBV11-2 | TGTGCCAGCAGCTTTGGGGCAGGACAGGTCTACGAGCAGTACTTC | CASSFGAGQVYEQYF
TRBJ2-2 | TRBD1 | NA | TRBV27 | TGTGCCAGCAGGCGGACAGGGGTAACCGGGGAGCTGTTTTTT | CASRRTGVTGELFF
TRBJ1-2 | NA | NA | TRBV4-1 | TGCGCCAGCAGCCCGAGCTATGGCTACACCTTC | CASSPSYGYTF
TRBJ1-1 | NA | NA | TRBV9 | TGTGCCAGCAGCCCCATTGGGCTGACCTCCATGAACACTGAAGCTTTCTTT | CASSPIGLTSMNTEAFF
TRBJ2-5 | TRBD1 | once | TRBV19 | TGTGCCAGTAGTCCAGACAGGGGGCGAAAGACCCAGTACTTC | CASSPDRGRKTQYF
TRBJ1-1 | NA | NA | TRBV2 | TGTGCCAGCACCGAGGACATGAACACTGAAGCTTTCTTT | CASTEDMNTEAFF
TRBJ1-5 | NA | NA | TRBV7-2 | TGTGCCAGCAGCTTAGAAATGGACAGTTATCAGCCCCAGCATTTT | CASSLEMDSYQPQHF
TRBJ1-2 | TRBD1 | NA | TRBV7-2 | TGTGCCAGCAGCTTAGACAGGGGGCCGGGCTATGGCTACACCTTC | CASSLDRGPGYGYTF
TRBJ1-1 | NA | NA | TRBV12-2 | TGTGCAAGTCGCCCAGAAACGGGCACTGAAGCTTTCTTT | CASRPETGTEAFF
TRBJ2-3 | TRBD1 | NA | TRBV27 | TGTGCCAGCAGTCCTACAGGGGGTGCAGATACGCAGTATTTT | CASSPTGGADTQYF
TRBJ1-4 | TRBD1 | NA | TRBV2 | TGTGCCACCTTTAAAGACAGGGCTAATGAAAAACTGTTTTTT | CATFKDRANEKLFF
TRBJ1-5 | NA | NA | TRBV6-5 | TGTGCCAGCAGTTACTCGAGCAGGGGCAATCAGCCCCAGCATTTT | CASSYSSRGNQPQHF
TRBJ1-1 | NA | NA | TRBV6-4 | TGTGCCAGCAGTGCGTCTCGTAGGGGAAAAAGGACTGAAGCTTTCTTT | CASSASRRGKRTEAFF
TRBJ1-1 | NA | NA | TRBV7-9 | TGTGCCAGCAGCCCCTCAGGTGGGGAGAAGAACACTGAAGCTTTCTTT | CASSPSGGEKNTEAFF
TRBJ1-3 | TRBD1 | NA | TRBV24-1 | TGTGCCACCAGTGACCGGGACAGGGGAAACACCATATATTTT | CATSDRDRGNTIYF
TRBJ2-7 | TRBD1 | few | TRBV7-9 | TGTGCCAGCAGCAAACGGGACAGGGGTTACGAGCAGTACTTC | CASSKRDRGYEQYF
TRBJ1-2 | NA | NA | TRBV19 | TGTGCCAGTAGTATAGCCCGCGGGGTGGGCTATGGCTACACCTTC | CASSIARGVGYGYTF
TRBJ2-1 | NA | NA | TRBV3-1/TRBV3-2 | TGTGCCAGCAGCCGTTCTAGCGCGATGGCTATCAATGAGCAGTTCTTC | CASSRSSAMAINEQFF
TRBJ2-2 | TRBD1 | once | TRBV2 | TGTGCCAGCACGCTACAGGGGGCGAACACCGGGGAGCTGTTTTTT | CASTLQGANTGELFF
TRBJ2-2 | NA | NA | TRBV7-2 | TGTGCCAGCAGCTCGGACGGGGGATCCGGGGAGCTGTTTTTT | CASSSDGGSGELFF
TRBJ1-6 | NA | few | TRBV19 | TGTGCCAGTAGTTTGCGTCCGGGGGATTCACCCCTCCACTTT | CASSLRPGDSPLHF
TRBJ2-7 | TRBD2 | NA | TRBV6-2/TRBV6-3 | TGTGCCAGCAGCCAGGTAGGGAGCGGGATCTACGAGCAGTACTTC | CASSQVGSGIYEQYF
TRBJ2-4 | NA | NA | TRBV11-3 | TGTGCCAGCAGCTTAGACGGGTTAGCGATTCAGTACTTC | CASSLDGLAIQYF
TRBJ1-2 | NA | NA | TRBV18 | TGTGCCAGCCCGAGCGGGGGCTCCTATGGCTACACCTTC | CASPSGGSYGYTF
TRBJ1-2 | NA | once | TRBV7-9 | TGTGCCAGCAGCCCCGGGTCGGGTCCTGGCTACACCTTC | CASSPGSGPGYTF
TRBJ1-6 | NA | NA | TRBV6-5 | TGTGCCAGCAGTTACTCGGACACCGAATGGGCTTCACCCCTCCACTTT | CASSYSDTEWASPLHF
TRBJ1-5 | TRBD1 | NA | TRBV18 | TGTGCCAGCTCACCACGGACAACAGGGGGATCGGACAATCAGCCCCAGCATTTT | CASSPRTTGGSDNQPQHF
TRBJ2-7 | TRBD1 | once | TRBV28 | TGTGCCAGCAGAGACAGGGGAGGTCACGAGCAGTACTTC | CASRDRGGHEQYF
TRBJ1-3 | NA | NA | TRBV11-2 | TGTGCCAGCAGCTTGGACACACGAAACACCATATATTTT | CASSLDTRNTIYF
TRBJ1-2 | TRBD1 | NA | TRBV4-2 | TGTGCCAGCAGCCCAGAGGGGACAGGGACTGGCTACACCTTC | CASSPEGTGTGYTF
TRBJ2-7 | NA | NA | TRBV28 | TGTGCCAGCAGACTAGGTCGCTACGAGCAGTACTTC | CASRLGRYEQYF
TRBJ2-5 | NA | NA | TRBV6-2/TRBV6-3 | TGTGCCAGCAGTTACTCGGGTCTTGCAGGGGCGAAGGACCTGCGGGAGACCCAGTACTTC | CASSYSGLAGAKDLRETQYF